This T cell receptor beta chain was recorded in a study of blood T cell repertoires in COVID-19. This clone was seen only a few times. CDR1 and CDR2 from the germline V gene are LGHNA and YNFKEQ. There are 15 residues in the CDR3. V dropped 0 bases and J dropped 3 bases, with 9 bases sitting between them. Using immunoSEQ multiplex PCR, the repertoire was profiled, and TCRdb retains in-frame clones only, with some absent. The sample gives about 490,000 clones, 70% to 90% of which show up once; about 3% is in the top ten. This sequence originates from a human donor in a cohort sampled during active COVID-19. The sample was peripheral blood. The chain employs TRBV4-2 and TRBJ1-5; D remains unclear. This CDR3 is CASSQEVQPNQPQHF. For the CDR3, the DNA is TGTGCCAGCAGCCAAGAGGTACAGCCCAATCAGCCCCAGCATTTT.